This paragraph covers one T cell receptor beta chain sequence. V was clipped by 3 bases and J by 3 bases, with 11 bases between them. Germline V gene data show CDR1 as ENHRY and CDR2 as SYGVKD. The CDR3 loop spans 15 amino acids. These data originate in a study of lymphopenia after photon versus proton radiotherapy. The method was immunoSEQ multiplex PCR; TCRdb's version includes in-frame clones alone and lacks a portion of them. Of 150,000 to 200,000 clones in the sample, 88% were seen once. V gene TRBV10-3 combines with J gene TRBJ2-2; no reliable D call. This TCR was sampled from a middle-aged man with gastric cancer. The sequences come from peripheral blood, collected from a patient treated with photon-based radiotherapy. The CDR3 DNA follows: TGTGCCATCAGTGACCCCCGTGGGGACACCGGGGAGCTGTTTTTT. It is translated as CAISDPRGDTGELFF.